One and the same sample provided the 5 T cell receptor beta chains below, sequenced in a study of shared clonotypes between healthy human individuals (TCRdb year 2020). Libraries were prepared through the immunoSEQ multiplex PCR assay. The source is immuneACCESS, and TCRdb retained only in-frame sequences with V and J called. Part of the clones is not carried over; for the studies checked, unresolved V genes explain less than half of this, and the remainder is unexplained. The sample table records approximately 980,000 clones; roughly 72% of these occur just once. The ten most abundant clones make up 1.5% of the sample. Sequenced input: memory CD4+ T cells sorted from blood. What this sample's cell subset or site label stands for: CD45RA-negative fraction. All receptors derive from a man between 18 and 29 years old in good health.

The chain carries TRBV9 and TRBJ1-1, with D perhaps matching TRBD1 (5 bases). V was trimmed by 4 bases and J by 7 bases, leaving 17 bases between them. This CDR3 comprises 14 residues. Germline V gives CDR1 SGDLS, CDR2 YYNGEE. The DNA for the CDR3 is TGTGCCAGCAGCAAAGGACATAATAGGGGTGAAGCTTTCTTT. Translating it yields CASSKGHNRGEAFF.

Concerning this clone itself: The same CDR3 can be traced to other DNA sequences in this sample. The CDR3 DNA reads as TGTGCCAGCAGCTTAGAGCGGAGCACAGATACGCAGTATTTT. Translation: CASSLERSTDTQYF. This chain connects TRBV11-3 to TRBJ2-3, with no clear D. Trimming left V 0 bases short and J 0 bases short, with 4 bases between. The CDR3 length is 14 residues. The germline V gene has CDR1 SGHNT and CDR2 YENEEA.

This clone was seen a single time. The rearrangement uses TRBV7-2 and TRBJ2-1; TRBD2 might be the D (6 bases). Germline CDR1 and CDR2: SGHTA and FQGNSA. Trimming shortened V by 2 bases and J by 6 bases, and 11 bases separated the two germline ends. This CDR3 has 14 amino acids. CDR3 nucleotides: TGTGCCAGCAGCTTATTAGCCGGGGGCAATGAGCAGTTCTTC. Translation: CASSLLAGGNEQFF.

The chain carries TRBV10-3 and TRBJ2-7; D is perhaps TRBD1 (6 bases). Trimming removed 6 bases at V and 1 base at J, with 13 bases between. This CDR3 region has 14 residues. CDR1 and CDR2 (germline): ENHRY, SYGVKD. The chain's CDR3 is CAIRQGTFSYEQYF. The CDR3 DNA is TGTGCCATCAGACAGGGAACCTTTTCCTACGAGCAGTACTTC.

In DNA, the CDR3 is TGTGCCAGCAGTCCACCCGACAGGAGAAACTATGGCTACACCTTC. This codes for CASSPPDRRNYGYTF. The chain has TRBV28 and TRBJ1-2, with D possibly matching TRBD1 (6 bases). CDR3 length: 15 amino acids. Germline CDR1 MDHEN, CDR2 SYDVKM. Trimming shortened V by 5 bases and J by 2 bases, and 15 bases separated the two germline ends.